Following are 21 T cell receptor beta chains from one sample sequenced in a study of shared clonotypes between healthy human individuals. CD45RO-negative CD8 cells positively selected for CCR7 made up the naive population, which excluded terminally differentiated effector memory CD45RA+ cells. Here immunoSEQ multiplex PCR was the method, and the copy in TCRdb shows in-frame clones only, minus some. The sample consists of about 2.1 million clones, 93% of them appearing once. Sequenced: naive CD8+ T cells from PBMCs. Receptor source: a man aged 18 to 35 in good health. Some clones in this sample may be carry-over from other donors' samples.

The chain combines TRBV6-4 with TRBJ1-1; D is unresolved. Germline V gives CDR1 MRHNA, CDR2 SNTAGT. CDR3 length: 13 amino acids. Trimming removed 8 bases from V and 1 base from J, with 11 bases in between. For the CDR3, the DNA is TGTGCCAGCCTTCGGCAGGCGAACACTGAAGCTTTCTTT. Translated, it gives CASLRQANTEAFF.

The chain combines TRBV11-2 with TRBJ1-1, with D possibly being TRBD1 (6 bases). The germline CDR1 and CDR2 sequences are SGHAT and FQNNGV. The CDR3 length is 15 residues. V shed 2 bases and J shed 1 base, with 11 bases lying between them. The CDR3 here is CASSLLGAKNTEAFF. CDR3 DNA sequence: TGTGCCAGCAGCTTATTGGGGGCGAAGAACACTGAAGCTTTCTTT.

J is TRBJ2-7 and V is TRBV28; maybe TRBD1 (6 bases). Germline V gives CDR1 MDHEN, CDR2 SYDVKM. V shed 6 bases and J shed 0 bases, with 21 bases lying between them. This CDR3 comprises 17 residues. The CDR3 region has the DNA TGTGCCAGCAGGATCGATCAAGGGGGATGGAGCTCCTACGAGCAGTACTTC. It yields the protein CASRIDQGGWSSYEQYF.

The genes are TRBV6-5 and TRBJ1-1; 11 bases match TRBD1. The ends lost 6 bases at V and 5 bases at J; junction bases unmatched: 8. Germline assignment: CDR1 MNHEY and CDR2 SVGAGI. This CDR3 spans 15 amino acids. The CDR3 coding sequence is TGTGCCAGCAGACGGGACAGGGGGTTTGAGACTGAAGCTTTCTTT. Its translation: CASRRDRGFETEAFF.

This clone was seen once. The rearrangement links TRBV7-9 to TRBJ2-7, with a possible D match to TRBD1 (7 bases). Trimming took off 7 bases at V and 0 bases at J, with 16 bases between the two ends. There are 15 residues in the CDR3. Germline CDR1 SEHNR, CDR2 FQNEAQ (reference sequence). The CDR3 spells CASTQTGEASYEQYF. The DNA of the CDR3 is TGTGCCAGCACACAAACAGGGGAGGCCTCCTACGAGCAGTACTTC. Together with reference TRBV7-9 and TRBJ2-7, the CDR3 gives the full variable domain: DTGVSQNPRHKITKRGQNVTFRCDPISEHNRLYWYRQTLGQGPEFLTYFQNEAQLEKSRLLSDRFSAERPKGSFSTLEIQRTEQGDSAMYLCASTQTGEASYEQYFGPGTRLTVT.

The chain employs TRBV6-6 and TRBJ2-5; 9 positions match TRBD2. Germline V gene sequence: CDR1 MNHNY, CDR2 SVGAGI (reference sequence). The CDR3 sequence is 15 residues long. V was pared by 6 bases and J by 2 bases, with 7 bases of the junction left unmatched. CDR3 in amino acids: CASSAFSGSQETQYF. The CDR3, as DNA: TGTGCCAGCAGCGCTTTTAGCGGGAGTCAAGAGACCCAGTACTTC.

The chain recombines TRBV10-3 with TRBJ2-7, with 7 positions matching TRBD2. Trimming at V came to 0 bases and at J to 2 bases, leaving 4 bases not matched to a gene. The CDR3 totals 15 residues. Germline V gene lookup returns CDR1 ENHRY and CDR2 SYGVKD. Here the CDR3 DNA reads TGTGCCATCAGTGAGTCGGCTAGCGGTACCTACGAGCAGTACTTC. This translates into CAISESASGTYEQYF.

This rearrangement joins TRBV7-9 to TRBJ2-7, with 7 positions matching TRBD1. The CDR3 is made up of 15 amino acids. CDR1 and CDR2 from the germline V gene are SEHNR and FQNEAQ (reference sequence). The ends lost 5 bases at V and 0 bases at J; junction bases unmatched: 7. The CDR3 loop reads CASSRRDSYSYEQYF. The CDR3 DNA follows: TGTGCCAGCAGCCGACGGGACAGCTACTCCTACGAGCAGTACTTC. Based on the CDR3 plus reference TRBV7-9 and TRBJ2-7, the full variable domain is DTGVSQNPRHKITKRGQNVTFRCDPISEHNRLYWYRQTLGQGPEFLTYFQNEAQLEKSRLLSDRFSAERPKGSFSTLEIQRTEQGDSAMYLCASSRRDSYSYEQYFGPGTRLTVT.

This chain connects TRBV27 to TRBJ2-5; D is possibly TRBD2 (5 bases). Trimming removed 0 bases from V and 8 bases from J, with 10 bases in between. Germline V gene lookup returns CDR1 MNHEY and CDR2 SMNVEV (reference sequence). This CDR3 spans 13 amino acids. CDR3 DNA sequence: TGTGCCAGCAGTTTATCATGGGAGTACACCCAGTACTTC. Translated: CASSLSWEYTQYF.

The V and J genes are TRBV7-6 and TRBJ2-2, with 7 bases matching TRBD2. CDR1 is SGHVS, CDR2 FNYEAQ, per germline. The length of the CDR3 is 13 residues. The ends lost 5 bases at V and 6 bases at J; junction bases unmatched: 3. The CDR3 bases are TGTGCCAGCAGCCCCGGACTAGCCGGGGAGCTGTTTTTT. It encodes CASSPGLAGELFF.

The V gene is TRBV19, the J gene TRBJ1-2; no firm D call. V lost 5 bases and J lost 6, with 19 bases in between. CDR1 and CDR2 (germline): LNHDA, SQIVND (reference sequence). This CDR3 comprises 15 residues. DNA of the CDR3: TGTGCCAGTAGTCTAGTCCCCAAAGGGATCCATGGCTACACCTTC. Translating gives CASSLVPKGIHGYTF.

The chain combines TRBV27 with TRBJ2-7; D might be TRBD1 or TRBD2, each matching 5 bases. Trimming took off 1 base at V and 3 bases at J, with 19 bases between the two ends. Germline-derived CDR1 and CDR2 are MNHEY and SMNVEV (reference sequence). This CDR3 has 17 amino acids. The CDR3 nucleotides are TGTGCCAGCAGTTTATGGACCCCCGGGACGTCTTTCTACGAGCAGTACTTC. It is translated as CASSLWTPGTSFYEQYF.

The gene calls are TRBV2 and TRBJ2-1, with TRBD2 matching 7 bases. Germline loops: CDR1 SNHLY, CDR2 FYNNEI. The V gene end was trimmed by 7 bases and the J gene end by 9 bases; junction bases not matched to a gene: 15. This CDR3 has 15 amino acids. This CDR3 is CASTSGLPILGEQFF. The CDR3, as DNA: TGTGCCAGCACCTCGGGACTACCAATCTTGGGTGAGCAGTTCTTC.

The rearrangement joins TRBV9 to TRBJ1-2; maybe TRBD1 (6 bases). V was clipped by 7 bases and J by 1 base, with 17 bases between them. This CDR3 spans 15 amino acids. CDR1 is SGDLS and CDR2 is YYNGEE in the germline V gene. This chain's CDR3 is CASGLNREFNYGYTF. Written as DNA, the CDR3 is TGTGCCAGCGGATTAAACAGGGAATTTAACTATGGCTACACCTTC.

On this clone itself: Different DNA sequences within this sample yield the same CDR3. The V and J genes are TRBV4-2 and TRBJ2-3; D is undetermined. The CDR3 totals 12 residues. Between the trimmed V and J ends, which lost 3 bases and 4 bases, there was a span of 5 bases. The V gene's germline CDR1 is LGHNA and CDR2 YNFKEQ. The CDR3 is CASSQGSDTQYF. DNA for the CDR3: TGTGCCAGCAGCCAGGGCTCAGATACGCAGTATTTT.

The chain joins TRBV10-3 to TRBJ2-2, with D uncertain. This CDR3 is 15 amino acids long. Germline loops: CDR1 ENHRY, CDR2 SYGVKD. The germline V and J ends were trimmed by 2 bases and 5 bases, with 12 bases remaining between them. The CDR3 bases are TGTGCCATCAGTGAGGGCGGAGCCGCTACCGGGGAGCTGTTTTTT. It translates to CAISEGGAATGELFF.

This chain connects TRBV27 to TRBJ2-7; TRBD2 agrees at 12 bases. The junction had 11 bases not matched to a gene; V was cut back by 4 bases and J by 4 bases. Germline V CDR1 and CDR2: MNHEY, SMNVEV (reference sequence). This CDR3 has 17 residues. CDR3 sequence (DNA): TGTGCCAGCAGTTCCAGGACTAGCGGGGACTTATCTTACGAGCAGTACTTC. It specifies CASSSRTSGDLSYEQYF.

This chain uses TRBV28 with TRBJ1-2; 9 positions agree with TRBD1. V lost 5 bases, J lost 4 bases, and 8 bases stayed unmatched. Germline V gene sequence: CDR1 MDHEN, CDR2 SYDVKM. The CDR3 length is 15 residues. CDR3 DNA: TGTGCCAGCAGTCAATTACAGGGGGCGAGCTATGGCTACACCTTC. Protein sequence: CASSQLQGASYGYTF.

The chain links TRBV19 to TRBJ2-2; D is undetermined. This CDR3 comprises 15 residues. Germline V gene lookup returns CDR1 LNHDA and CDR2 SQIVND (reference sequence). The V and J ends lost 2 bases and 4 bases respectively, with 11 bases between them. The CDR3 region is CASSILSRTTGELFF. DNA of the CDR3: TGTGCCAGTAGTATATTATCGAGAACCACCGGGGAGCTGTTTTTT.

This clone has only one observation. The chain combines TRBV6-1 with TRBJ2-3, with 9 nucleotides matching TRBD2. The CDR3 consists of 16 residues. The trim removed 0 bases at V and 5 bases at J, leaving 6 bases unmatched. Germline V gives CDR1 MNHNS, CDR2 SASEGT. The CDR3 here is CASSEATGLAVDTQYF. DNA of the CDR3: TGTGCCAGCAGTGAAGCAACGGGACTAGCTGTAGATACGCAGTATTTT.

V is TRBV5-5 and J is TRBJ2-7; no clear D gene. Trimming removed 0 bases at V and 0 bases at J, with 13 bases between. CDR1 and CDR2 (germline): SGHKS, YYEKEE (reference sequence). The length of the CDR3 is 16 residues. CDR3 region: CASSLAGHTSSYEQYF. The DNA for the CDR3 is TGTGCCAGCAGCTTGGCCGGGCATACGAGCTCCTACGAGCAGTACTTC. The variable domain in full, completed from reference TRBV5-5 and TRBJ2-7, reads DAGVTQSPTHLIKTRGQQVTLRCSPISGHKSVSWYQQVLGQGPQFIFQYYEKEERGRGNFPDRFSARQFPNYSSELNVNALLLGDSALYLCASSLAGHTSSYEQYFGPGTRLTVT.